One T cell receptor beta chain is described in this entry. Specified treatment: roughly 18 received Ad26.COV2.S at low or high dose, single or two shots; 5 received placebo; per-sample allocation not given. All samples were drawn on day 63, counting from the first vaccine or placebo injection. This record belongs to a study of Ad26.COV2.S vaccination and SARS-CoV-2 variants. Germline-derived CDR1 and CDR2 are SNHLY and FYNNEI. J gave up 0 bases and V 10 bases, and 10 bases lay outside the gene matches. This CDR3 spans 15 amino acids. The repertoire was sequenced with immunoSEQ multiplex PCR; TCRdb's copy has only in-frame clones and lacks some. The sample contains about 680,000 clones, roughly 90% of which appear only once.

The source was peripheral blood, collected in a trial of Ad26.COV2.S vaccine versus placebo. The origin of this receptor is a person aged 18-65 years who received the Ad26.COV2.S COVID-19 vaccine or a placebo. V usage is TRBV2 and J usage is TRBJ2-3; 7 positions match TRBD2. CDR3: CATTQLAQSTDTQYF. In DNA form, the CDR3 reads TGTGCCACCACCCAACTAGCGCAGAGCACAGATACGCAGTATTTT. Combining the CDR3 with reference TRBV2 and TRBJ2-3 gives the whole variable domain EPEVTQTPSHQVTQMGQEVILRCVPISNHLYFYWYRQILGQKVEFLVSFYNNEISEKSEIFDDQFSVERPDGSNFTLKIRSTKLEDSAMYFCATTQLAQSTDTQYFGPGTRLTVL.